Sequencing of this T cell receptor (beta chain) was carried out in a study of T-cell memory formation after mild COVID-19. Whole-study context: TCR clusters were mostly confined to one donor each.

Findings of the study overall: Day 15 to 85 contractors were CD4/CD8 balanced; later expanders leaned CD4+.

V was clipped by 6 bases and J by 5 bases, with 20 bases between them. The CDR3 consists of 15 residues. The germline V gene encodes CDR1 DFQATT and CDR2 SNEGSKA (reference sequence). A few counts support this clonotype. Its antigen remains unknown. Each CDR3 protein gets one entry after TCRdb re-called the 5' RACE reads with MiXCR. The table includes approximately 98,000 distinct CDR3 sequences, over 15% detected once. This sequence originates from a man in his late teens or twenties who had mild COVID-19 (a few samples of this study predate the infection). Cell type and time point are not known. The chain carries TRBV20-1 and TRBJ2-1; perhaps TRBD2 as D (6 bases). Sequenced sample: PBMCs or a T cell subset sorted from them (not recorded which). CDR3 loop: CSATFFSGLHNEQFF. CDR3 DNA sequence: TGCAGTGCCACCTTTTTCTCGGGACTTCACAATGAGCAGTTCTTC.